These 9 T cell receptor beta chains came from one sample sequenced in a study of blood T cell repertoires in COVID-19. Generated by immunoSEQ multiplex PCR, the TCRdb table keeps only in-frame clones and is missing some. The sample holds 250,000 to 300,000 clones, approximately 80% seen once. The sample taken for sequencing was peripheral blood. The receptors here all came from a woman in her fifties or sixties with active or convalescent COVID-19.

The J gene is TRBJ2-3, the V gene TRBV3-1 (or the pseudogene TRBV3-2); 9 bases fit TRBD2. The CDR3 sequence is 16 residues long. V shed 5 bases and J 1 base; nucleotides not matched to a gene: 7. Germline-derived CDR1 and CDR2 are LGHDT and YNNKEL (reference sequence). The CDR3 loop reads CASSAGERGGTDTQYF. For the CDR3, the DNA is TGTGCCAGCAGCGCCGGGGAGCGGGGGGGCACAGATACGCAGTATTTT.

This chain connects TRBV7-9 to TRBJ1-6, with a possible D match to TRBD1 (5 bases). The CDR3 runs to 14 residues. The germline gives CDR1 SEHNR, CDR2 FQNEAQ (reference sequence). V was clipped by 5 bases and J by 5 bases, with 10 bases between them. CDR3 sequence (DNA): TGTGCCAGCAGCATCGACAGCCATAATTCACCCCTCCACTTT. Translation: CASSIDSHNSPLHF. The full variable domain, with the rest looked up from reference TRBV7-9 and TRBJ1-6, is DTGVSQNPRHKITKRGQNVTFRCDPISEHNRLYWYRQTLGQGPEFLTYFQNEAQLEKSRLLSDRFSAERPKGSFSTLEIQRTEQGDSAMYLCASSIDSHNSPLHFGNGTRLTVT.

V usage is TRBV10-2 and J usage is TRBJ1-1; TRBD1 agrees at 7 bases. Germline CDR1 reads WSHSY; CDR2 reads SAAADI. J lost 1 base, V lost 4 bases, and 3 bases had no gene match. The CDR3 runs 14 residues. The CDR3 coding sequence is TGCGCCAGCAGTGGGGCAGGGGGGAACACTGAAGCTTTCTTT. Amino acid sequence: CASSGAGGNTEAFF.

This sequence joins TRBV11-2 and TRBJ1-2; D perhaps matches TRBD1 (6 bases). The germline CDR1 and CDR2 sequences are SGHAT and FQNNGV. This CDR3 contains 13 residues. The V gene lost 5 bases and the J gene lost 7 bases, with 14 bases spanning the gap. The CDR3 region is CASSPGTSGGYTF. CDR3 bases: TGTGCCAGCAGCCCCGGGACATCGGGTGGCTACACCTTC.

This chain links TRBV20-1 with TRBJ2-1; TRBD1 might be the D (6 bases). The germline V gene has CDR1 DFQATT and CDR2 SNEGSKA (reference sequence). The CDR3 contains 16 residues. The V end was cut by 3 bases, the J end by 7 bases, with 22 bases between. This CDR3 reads CSASGQGRRGFNEQFF. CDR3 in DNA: TGCAGTGCTAGTGGGCAGGGGCGTCGAGGGTTTAATGAGCAGTTCTTC.

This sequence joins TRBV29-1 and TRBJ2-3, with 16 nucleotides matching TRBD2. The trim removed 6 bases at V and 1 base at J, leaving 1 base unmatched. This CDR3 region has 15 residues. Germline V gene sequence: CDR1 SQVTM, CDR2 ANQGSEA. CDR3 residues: CSVGTSGGGTDTQYF. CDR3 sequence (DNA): TGCAGCGTCGGGACTAGCGGGGGGGGCACAGATACGCAGTATTTT.

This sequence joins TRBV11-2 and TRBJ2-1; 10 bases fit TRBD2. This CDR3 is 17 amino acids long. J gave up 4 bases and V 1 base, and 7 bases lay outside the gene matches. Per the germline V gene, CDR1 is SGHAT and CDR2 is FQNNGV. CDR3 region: CASSLGGGLARYNEQFF. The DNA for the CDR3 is TGTGCCAGCAGCTTAGGGGGGGGACTAGCGCGGTACAATGAGCAGTTCTTC.

The CDR3 region is CASSGGQGAVGYTF. The CDR3 region has the DNA TGTGCCAGCTCAGGTGGACAGGGGGCGGTTGGCTACACCTTC. The chain employs TRBV18 and TRBJ1-2, with TRBD1 identical over 11 bases. Germline trimming cut 5 bases from V and 7 bases from J; bases unmatched to any gene: 6. Germline CDR1 reads KGHSH; CDR2 reads LQKENI. The CDR3 has 14 amino acids.

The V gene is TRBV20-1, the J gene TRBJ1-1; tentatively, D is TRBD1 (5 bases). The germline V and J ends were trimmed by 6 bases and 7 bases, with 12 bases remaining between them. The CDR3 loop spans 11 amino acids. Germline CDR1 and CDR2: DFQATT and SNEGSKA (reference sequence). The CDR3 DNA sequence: TGCAGTGCCAGGGTCCTAGATGAAGCTTTCTTT. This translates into CSARVLDEAFF.